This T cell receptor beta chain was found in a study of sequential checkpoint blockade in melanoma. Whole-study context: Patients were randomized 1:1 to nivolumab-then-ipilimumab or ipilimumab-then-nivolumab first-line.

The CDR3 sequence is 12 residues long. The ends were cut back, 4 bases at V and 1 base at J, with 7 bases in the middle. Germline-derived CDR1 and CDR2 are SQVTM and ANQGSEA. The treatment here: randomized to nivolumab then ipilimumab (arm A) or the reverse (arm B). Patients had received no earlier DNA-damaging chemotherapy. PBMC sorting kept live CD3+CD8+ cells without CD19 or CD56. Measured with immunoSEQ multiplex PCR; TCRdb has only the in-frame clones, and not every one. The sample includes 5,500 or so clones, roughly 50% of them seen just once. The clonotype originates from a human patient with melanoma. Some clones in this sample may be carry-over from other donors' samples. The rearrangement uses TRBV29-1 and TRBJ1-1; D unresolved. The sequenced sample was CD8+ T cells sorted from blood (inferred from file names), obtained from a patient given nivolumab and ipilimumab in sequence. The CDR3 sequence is CSVVAGNTEAFF. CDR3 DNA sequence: TGCAGCGTTGTAGCCGGGAACACTGAAGCTTTCTTT.